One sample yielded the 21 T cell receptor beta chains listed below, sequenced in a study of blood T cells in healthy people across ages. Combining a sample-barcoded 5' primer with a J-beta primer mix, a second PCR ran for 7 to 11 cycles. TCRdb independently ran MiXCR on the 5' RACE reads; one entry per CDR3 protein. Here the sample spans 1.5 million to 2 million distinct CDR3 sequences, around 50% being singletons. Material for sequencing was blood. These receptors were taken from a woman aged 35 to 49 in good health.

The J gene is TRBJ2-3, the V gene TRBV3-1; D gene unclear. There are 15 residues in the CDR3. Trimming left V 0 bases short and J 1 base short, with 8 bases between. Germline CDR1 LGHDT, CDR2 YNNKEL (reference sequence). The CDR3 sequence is CASSQDGFRTDTQYF. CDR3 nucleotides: TGTGCCAGCAGCCAAGATGGGTTTCGCACAGATACGCAGTATTTT.

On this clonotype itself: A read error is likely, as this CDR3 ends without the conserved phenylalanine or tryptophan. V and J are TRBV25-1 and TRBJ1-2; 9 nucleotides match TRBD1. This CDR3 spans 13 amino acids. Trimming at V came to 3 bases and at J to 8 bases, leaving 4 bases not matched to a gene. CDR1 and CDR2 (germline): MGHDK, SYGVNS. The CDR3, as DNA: TGTGCCAGCAGTGAGGACAGGGGATTCGGCTACACCATC. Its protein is CASSEDRGFGYTI.

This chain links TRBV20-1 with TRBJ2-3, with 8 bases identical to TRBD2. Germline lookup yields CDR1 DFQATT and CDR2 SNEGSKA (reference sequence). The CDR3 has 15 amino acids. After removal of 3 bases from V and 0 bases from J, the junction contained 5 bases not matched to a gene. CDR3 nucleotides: TGCAGTGCTAGTTTACTAGCGGCTAGCACAGATACGCAGTATTTT. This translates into CSASLLAASTDTQYF.

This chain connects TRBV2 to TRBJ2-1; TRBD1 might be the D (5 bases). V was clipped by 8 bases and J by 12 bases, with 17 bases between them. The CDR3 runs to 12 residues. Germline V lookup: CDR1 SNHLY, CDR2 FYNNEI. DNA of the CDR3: TGTGCCAGCGACCCTAGGGGAAAGGGGCAGTTCTTC. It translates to CASDPRGKGQFF. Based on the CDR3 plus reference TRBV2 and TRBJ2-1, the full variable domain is EPEVTQTPSHQVTQMGQEVILRCVPISNHLYFYWYRQILGQKVEFLVSFYNNEISEKSEIFDDQFSVERPDGSNFTLKIRSTKLEDSAMYFCASDPRGKGQFFGPGTRLTVL.

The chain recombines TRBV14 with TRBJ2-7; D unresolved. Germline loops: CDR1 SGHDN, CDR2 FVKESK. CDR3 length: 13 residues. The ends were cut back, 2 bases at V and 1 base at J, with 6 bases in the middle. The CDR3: CASSQIGSYEQYF. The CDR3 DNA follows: TGTGCCAGCAGCCAAATCGGGTCCTACGAGCAGTACTTC.

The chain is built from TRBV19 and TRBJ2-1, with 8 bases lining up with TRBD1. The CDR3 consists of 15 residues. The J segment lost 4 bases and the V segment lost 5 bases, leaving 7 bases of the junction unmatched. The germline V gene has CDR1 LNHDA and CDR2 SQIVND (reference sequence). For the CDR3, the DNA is TGTGCCAGTAGTGCCAGGGGGCGGTTGTACAATGAGCAGTTCTTC. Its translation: CASSARGRLYNEQFF.

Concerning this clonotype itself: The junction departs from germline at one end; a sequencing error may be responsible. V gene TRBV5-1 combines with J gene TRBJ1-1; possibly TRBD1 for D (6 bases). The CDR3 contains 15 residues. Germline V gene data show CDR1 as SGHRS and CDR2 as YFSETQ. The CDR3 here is CASSPGTISSTESFF. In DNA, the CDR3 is TGCGCTAGCAGCCCCGGGACAATTTCGAGCACTGAATCTTTCTTT.

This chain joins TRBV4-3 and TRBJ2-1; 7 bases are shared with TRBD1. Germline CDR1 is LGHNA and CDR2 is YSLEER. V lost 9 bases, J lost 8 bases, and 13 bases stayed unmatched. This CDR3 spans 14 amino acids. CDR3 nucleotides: TGCGCCAGTCGGGGCAGGGGGACGTTCGATGAGCAGTTCTTC. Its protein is CASRGRGTFDEQFF.

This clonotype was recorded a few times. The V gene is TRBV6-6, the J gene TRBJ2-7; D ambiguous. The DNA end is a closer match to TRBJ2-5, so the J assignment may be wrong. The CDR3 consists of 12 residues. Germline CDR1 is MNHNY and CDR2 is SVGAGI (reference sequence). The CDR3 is CASSVSRETQYF. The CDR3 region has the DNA TGTGCCAGCAGTGTATCAAGAGAGACCCAGTACTTC.

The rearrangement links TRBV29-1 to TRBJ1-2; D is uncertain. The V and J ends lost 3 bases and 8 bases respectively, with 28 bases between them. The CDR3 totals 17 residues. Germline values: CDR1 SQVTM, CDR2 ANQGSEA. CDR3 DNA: TGCAGCGTTGACCGGCGACCGTCCCCTTCCCCAGGTTTCGGCTACACCTTC. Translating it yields CSVDRRPSPSPGFGYTF.

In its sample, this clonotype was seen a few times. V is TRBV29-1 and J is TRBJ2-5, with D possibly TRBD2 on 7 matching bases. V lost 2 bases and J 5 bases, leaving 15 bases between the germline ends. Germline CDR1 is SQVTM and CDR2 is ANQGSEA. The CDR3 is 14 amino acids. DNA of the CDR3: TGCAGCGTTGAAAAGGTGGGGGGGCGTGAGACCCAGTACTTC. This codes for CSVEKVGGRETQYF.

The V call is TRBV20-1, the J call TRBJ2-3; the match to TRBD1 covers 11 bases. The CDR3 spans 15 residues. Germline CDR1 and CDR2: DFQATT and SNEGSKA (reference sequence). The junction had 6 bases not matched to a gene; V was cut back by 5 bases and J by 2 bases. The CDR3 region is CSAERTGGITDTQYF. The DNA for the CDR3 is TGCAGTGCTGAAAGGACAGGGGGCATCACAGATACGCAGTATTTT.

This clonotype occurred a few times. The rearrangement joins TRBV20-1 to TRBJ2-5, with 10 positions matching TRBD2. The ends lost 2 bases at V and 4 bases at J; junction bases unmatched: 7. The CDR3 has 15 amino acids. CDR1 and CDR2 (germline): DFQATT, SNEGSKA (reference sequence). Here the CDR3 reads CSARIERGGSETQYF. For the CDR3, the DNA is TGCAGTGCTAGAATTGAGCGGGGGGGGTCAGAGACCCAGTACTTC.

CDR3 sequence reads: CASSRADGNTGELFF. The CDR3 region has the DNA TGTGCCAGCAGCAGGGCGGACGGGAACACCGGGGAGCTGTTTTTT. The V gene is TRBV4-2, the J gene TRBJ2-2; no clear D gene. Germline-derived CDR1 and CDR2 are LGHNA and YNFKEQ. This CDR3 comprises 15 residues. V lost 5 bases and J 1 base, leaving 11 bases between the germline ends.

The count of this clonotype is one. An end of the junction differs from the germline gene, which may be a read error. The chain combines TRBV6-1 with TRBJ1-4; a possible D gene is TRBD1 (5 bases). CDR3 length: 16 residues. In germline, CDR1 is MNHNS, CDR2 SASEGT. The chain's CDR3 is CVSSDSPQRNNEKLFF. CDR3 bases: TGTGTCAGCAGTGACAGCCCGCAGAGAAATAATGAAAAACTGTTTTTT.

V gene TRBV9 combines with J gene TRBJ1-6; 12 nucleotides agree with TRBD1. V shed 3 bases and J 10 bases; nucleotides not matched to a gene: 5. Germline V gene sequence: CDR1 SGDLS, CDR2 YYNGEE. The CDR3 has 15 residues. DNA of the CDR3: TGTGCCAGCAGCGCGGGACAGGGGGCTGCATCACCCCTCCACTTT. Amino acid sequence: CASSAGQGAASPLHF.

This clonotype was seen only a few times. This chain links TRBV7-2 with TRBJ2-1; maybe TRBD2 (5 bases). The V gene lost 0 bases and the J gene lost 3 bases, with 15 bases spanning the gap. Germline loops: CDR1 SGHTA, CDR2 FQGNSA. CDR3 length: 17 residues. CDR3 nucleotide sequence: TGTGCCAGCAGCTTAGCGCGAGACGGGGTTGGCTACAATGAGCAGTTCTTC. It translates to CASSLARDGVGYNEQFF.

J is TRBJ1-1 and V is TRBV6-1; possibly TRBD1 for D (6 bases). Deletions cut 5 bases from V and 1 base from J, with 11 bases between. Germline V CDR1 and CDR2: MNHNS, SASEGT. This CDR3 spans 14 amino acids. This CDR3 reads CASSKDRTNTEAFF. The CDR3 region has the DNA TGTGCCAGCAGTAAGGACAGAACGAACACTGAAGCTTTCTTT.

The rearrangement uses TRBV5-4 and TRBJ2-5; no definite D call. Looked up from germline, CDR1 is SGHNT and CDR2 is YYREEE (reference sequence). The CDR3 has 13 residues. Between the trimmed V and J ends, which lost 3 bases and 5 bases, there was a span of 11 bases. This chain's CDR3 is CASSSGYRETQYF. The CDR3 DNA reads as TGTGCCAGCAGCTCCGGATATCGGGAGACCCAGTACTTC.

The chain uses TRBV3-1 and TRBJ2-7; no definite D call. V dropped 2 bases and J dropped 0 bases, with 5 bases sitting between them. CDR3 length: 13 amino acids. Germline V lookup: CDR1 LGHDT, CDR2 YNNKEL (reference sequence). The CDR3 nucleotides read TGTGCCAGCAGCCAATTGGGCTCCTACGAGCAGTACTTC. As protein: CASSQLGSYEQYF.

The CDR3 sequence: CASSSPDRKETQYF. Written as DNA, the CDR3 is TGTGCCAGCAGTTCCCCCGACAGAAAAGAGACCCAGTACTTC. The chain carries TRBV28 and TRBJ2-5; perhaps TRBD1 as D (5 bases). CDR1 MDHEN and CDR2 SYDVKM come from the germline V gene. V was trimmed by 4 bases and J by 3 bases, leaving 12 bases between them. CDR3 length: 14 amino acids.